This TCR beta chain is drawn from a study of cytomegalovirus exposure and HLA in healthy donors. CDR3 length: 16 residues. CDR1 and CDR2 from the germline V gene are SEHNR and FQNEAQ (reference sequence). Trimming cost V 4 bases and J 0 bases; bases outside gene matches: 9. 13 Jbeta primers and 60 Vbeta primers were used for the PCR. Using immunoSEQ multiplex PCR, the repertoire was profiled, and TCRdb retains in-frame clones only, with some absent. Here the sample spans approximately 100,000 clones, over 70% being singletons. This receptor was taken from a man aged 50 or older in good health and CMV-seropositive. Sequencing was carried out using PBMCs. The chain recombines TRBV7-9 with TRBJ2-7; the match to TRBD1 covers 7 bases. CDR3 sequence reads: CASSSTHRGSSYEQYF. For the CDR3, the DNA is TGTGCCAGCAGCTCGACCCACAGGGGAAGCTCCTACGAGCAGTACTTC.